Presented here are 26 T cell receptor beta chains from one specimen sequenced in a study of blood T cell repertoires in COVID-19. Produced via immunoSEQ multiplex PCR; TCRdb's table is partial and in-frame only. The profile shows 80,000 to 100,000 clones, roughly 90% of them singletons. Sequencing was carried out using peripheral blood. The receptors were sampled from an elderly woman with acute or convalescent COVID-19.

In its sample, this clone was seen a few times. V gene TRBV7-2 combines with J gene TRBJ1-2; 7 bases fit TRBD1. The CDR3 runs 15 residues. Trimming removed 7 bases from V and 2 bases from J; junction bases left unmatched: 10. Germline V gene data show CDR1 as SGHTA and CDR2 as FQGNSA. The CDR3 is CASTPALGGNYGYTF. CDR3 nucleotide sequence: TGTGCCAGCACCCCGGCGTTAGGGGGCAACTATGGCTACACCTTC.

In its sample, this clone was seen a few times. The genes are TRBV28 and TRBJ1-5, with 7 bases matching TRBD1. V dropped 8 bases and J dropped 9; count of bases not matched to a gene: 7. Germline V gene lookup returns CDR1 MDHEN and CDR2 SYDVKM. The CDR3 spans 12 residues. The CDR3 DNA sequence: TGTGCCAGCGGACAGGCCCCGGGGCCCCAGCATTTT. It codes for CASGQAPGPQHF.

This rearrangement joins TRBV18 to TRBJ2-7; the match to TRBD2 covers 10 bases. This CDR3 has 15 residues. CDR1 and CDR2 (germline): KGHSH, LQKENI. The V and J ends lost 3 bases and 5 bases, in that order; junction bases with no gene match: 7. As DNA, the CDR3 is TGTGCCAGCTCACCTTTACTAGCGGGGTACAACGAGCAGTACTTC. Translating gives CASSPLLAGYNEQYF.

The J gene is TRBJ1-6, the V gene TRBV6-5, with a weak D call TRBD1 (6 bases). The CDR3 has 15 amino acids. Germline CDR1 MNHEY, CDR2 SVGAGI. Trimming shortened V by 2 bases and J by 6 bases, and 11 bases separated the two germline ends. Here the CDR3 reads CASSYAQGGNSPLHF. CDR3 in DNA: TGTGCCAGCAGTTACGCCCAAGGGGGTAATTCACCCCTCCACTTT.

This chain joins TRBV2 and TRBJ1-2; 9 bases line up with TRBD1. Germline CDR1 is SNHLY and CDR2 is FYNNEI. V was pared by 8 bases and J by 5 bases, with 9 bases of the junction left unmatched. CDR3 length equals 14 residues. The CDR3 loop reads CASETGGARYGYTF. The CDR3 DNA sequence: TGTGCCAGCGAAACAGGGGGCGCCCGGTATGGCTACACCTTC.

The chain couples TRBV27 to TRBJ1-5; a weak D match, TRBD1 (5 bases). The germline V gene has CDR1 MNHEY and CDR2 SMNVEV (reference sequence). The CDR3 has 12 residues. V was cut by 11 bases and J by 2 bases, with 10 bases left in between. The CDR3 DNA reads as TGTGCCTCCAAAGGGGGCAATCAGCCCCAGCATTTT. Amino acids: CASKGGNQPQHF.

The chain employs TRBV29-1 and TRBJ2-3; possibly TRBD1 for D (5 bases). Germline loops: CDR1 SQVTM, CDR2 ANQGSEA. The CDR3 has 13 residues. CDR3 region: CSSQGWGRNTQYF. CDR3 in DNA: TGCAGTTCTCAGGGATGGGGCAGAAATACGCAGTATTTT.

This chain uses TRBV5-1 with TRBJ1-6; TRBD1 matches 7 bases. The CDR3 runs 15 residues. The J segment lost 7 bases and the V segment lost 2 bases, leaving 6 bases of the junction unmatched. Germline lookup yields CDR1 SGHRS and CDR2 YFSETQ. CDR3 in amino acids: CASSFDRAQNSPLHF. The DNA for the CDR3 is TGCGCCAGCAGCTTCGACAGGGCCCAGAATTCACCCCTCCACTTT.

The CDR3 nucleotides read TGTGCCAGCAGCTCACCTCTCAGGGGGCGCAATGAGCAGTTCTTC. Its protein is CASSSPLRGRNEQFF. This chain links TRBV9 with TRBJ2-1, with 8 bases lining up with TRBD1. Trimming removed 4 bases from V and 6 bases from J; junction bases left unmatched: 9. CDR1 SGDLS and CDR2 YYNGEE come from the germline V gene. The CDR3 is 15 amino acids. The variable domain in full, with the rest retrieved from reference TRBV9 and TRBJ2-1, is DSGVTQTPKHLITATGQRVTLRCSPRSGDLSVYWYQQSLDQGLQFLIQYYNGEERAKGNILERFSAQQFPDLHSELNLSSLELGDSALYFCASSSPLRGRNEQFFGPGTRLTVL.

The chain has TRBV2 and TRBJ1-2; D might be TRBD1 (5 bases). The CDR3 sequence is 14 residues long. Germline CDR1 SNHLY, CDR2 FYNNEI. V shed 1 base and J shed 5 bases, with 11 bases lying between them. The CDR3 DNA sequence: TGTGCCAGCAGTGAAGTCAGGGTAGGGTATGGCTACACCTTC. Protein product: CASSEVRVGYGYTF.

In this sample, this clone turned up once. V gene TRBV24-1 combines with J gene TRBJ2-3, with 9 nucleotides matching TRBD1. This CDR3 contains 16 residues. Germline assignment: CDR1 KGHDR and CDR2 SFDVKD. V was clipped by 0 bases and J by 3 bases; unmatched bases: 3. The CDR3 DNA is TGTGCCACCAGTGATTTGCGAGGACAGGGGACAGATACGCAGTATTTT. Its translation is CATSDLRGQGTDTQYF.

The chain uses TRBV19 and TRBJ1-5, with no clear D. This CDR3 spans 12 amino acids. Germline V gives CDR1 LNHDA, CDR2 SQIVND (reference sequence). V gave up 3 bases and J gave up 5 bases, with 5 bases separating them. For the CDR3, the DNA is TGTGCCAGTAGTATCCCAGATCAGCCCCAGCATTTT. It translates to CASSIPDQPQHF.

The chain joins TRBV9 to TRBJ2-5, with unresolved D. Germline V gives CDR1 SGDLS, CDR2 YYNGEE. The CDR3 sequence is 15 residues long. Trimming took off 4 bases at V and 5 bases at J, with 18 bases between the two ends. The CDR3 reads CASSSARWARETQYF. For the CDR3, the DNA is TGTGCCAGCAGCTCTGCACGTTGGGCCAGGGAGACCCAGTACTTC.

The V call is TRBV6-6, the J call TRBJ2-7; 10 bases are a match to TRBD2. CDR3 length equals 14 residues. Germline trimming cut 5 bases from V and 0 bases from J; bases unmatched to any gene: 1. CDR1 and CDR2 (germline): MNHNY, SVGAGI (reference sequence). CDR3 sequence: CASSSGGGSYEQYF. The CDR3 bases are TGTGCCAGCAGTAGCGGGGGGGGCTCCTACGAGCAGTACTTC.

This chain links TRBV12-3 or TRBV12-4 with TRBJ2-2; D not resolved. This CDR3 spans 13 amino acids. V was pared by 5 bases and J by 7 bases, with 11 bases between. CDR3 DNA: TGTGCCAGCAGTACGACCTCTAGCGGGGAGCTGTTTTTT. This encodes CASSTTSSGELFF.

The chain is built from TRBV6-5 and TRBJ2-5; a weak D match, TRBD2 (5 bases). V was trimmed by 6 bases and J by 2 bases, leaving 10 bases between them. CDR3 size: 13 residues. Germline assignment: CDR1 MNHEY and CDR2 SVGAGI. The CDR3 DNA follows: TGTGCCAGCAGGGACTGGAATCAAGAGACCCAGTACTTC. This translates into CASRDWNQETQYF.

This chain joins TRBV5-1 and TRBJ2-1, with 7 bases matching TRBD1. From germline, CDR1 is SGHRS and CDR2 YFSETQ. J gave up 6 bases and V 3 bases, and 3 bases lay outside the gene matches. This CDR3 is 13 amino acids long. CDR3 DNA: TGCGCCAGCAGCTCGGGACAGACCAATGAGCAGTTCTTC. This codes for CASSSGQTNEQFF.

V usage is TRBV6-5 and J usage is TRBJ1-3; 9 nucleotides match TRBD1. CDR1 is MNHEY and CDR2 is SVGAGI in the germline V gene. The J segment lost 5 bases and the V segment lost 6 bases, leaving 5 bases of the junction unmatched. This CDR3 is 14 amino acids long. The CDR3 loop is CASRDTGGRNTIYF. The CDR3 coding sequence is TGTGCCAGCAGAGATACAGGGGGCAGAAACACCATATATTTT.

The J gene is TRBJ2-7, the V gene TRBV3-1 (or the pseudogene TRBV3-2); the D gene is possibly TRBD2 (6 bases). Germline V CDR1 and CDR2: LGHDT, YNNKEL (reference sequence). Trimming removed 4 bases at V and 3 bases at J, with 16 bases between. The CDR3 has 15 amino acids. The CDR3 is CASSREWGDRYEQYF. CDR3 DNA: TGTGCCAGCAGCCGTGAATGGGGGGACCGCTACGAGCAGTACTTC.

The chain links TRBV19 to TRBJ1-2, with 7 bases aligning to TRBD1. The V and J ends lost 3 bases and 2 bases, in that order; junction bases with no gene match: 9. This CDR3 has 16 residues. Germline V lookup: CDR1 LNHDA, CDR2 SQIVND (reference sequence). CDR3 DNA sequence: TGTGCCAGTAGTATGGGACGGGACAGACCGAACTATGGCTACACCTTC. Amino acids: CASSMGRDRPNYGYTF.

This chain connects TRBV5-1 to TRBJ1-4, with D possibly being TRBD1 (6 bases). This CDR3 region has 14 residues. The germline V and J ends were trimmed by 4 bases and 8 bases, with 15 bases remaining between them. CDR1 and CDR2 from the germline V gene are SGHRS and YFSETQ. The CDR3 region has the DNA TGCGCCAGCAGCCTACAGGGTCTTAGGGAAAAACTGTTTTTT. This sequence encodes CASSLQGLREKLFF.

J is TRBJ2-3 and V is TRBV9; 10 bases agree with TRBD2. The CDR3 spans 18 residues. Germline-derived CDR1 and CDR2 are SGDLS and YYNGEE. With V trimmed by 3 bases and J by 0 bases, 10 bases remained unmatched. CDR3 sequence reads: CASSARGLATTSTDTQYF. In DNA, the CDR3 is TGTGCCAGCAGCGCGAGGGGACTAGCGACCACTAGCACAGATACGCAGTATTTT.

For the CDR3, the DNA is TGTGCCAGCAGTTACCTGGGACAGGGTGAAGCTGGCTACACCTTC. Its protein product is CASSYLGQGEAGYTF. This chain connects TRBV6-5 to TRBJ1-2; 9 bases align to TRBD1. The CDR3 totals 15 residues. Per germline, CDR1 MNHEY and CDR2 SVGAGI. J gave up 7 bases and V 2 bases, and 8 bases lay outside the gene matches.

A few counts support this clone. The chain recombines TRBV28 with TRBJ1-2, with 8 bases matching TRBD1. Germline lookup yields CDR1 MDHEN and CDR2 SYDVKM. The trim removed 3 bases at V and 7 bases at J, leaving 10 bases unmatched. The CDR3 sequence is 15 residues long. In nucleotides, the CDR3 is TGTGCCAGCAGTTTCCCTGGGCAGGGGGCTGCTGGCTACACCTTC. Amino acid sequence: CASSFPGQGAAGYTF.

The chain combines TRBV7-2 with TRBJ2-3; 8 bases line up with TRBD2. The J segment lost 0 bases and the V segment lost 2 bases, leaving 13 bases of the junction unmatched. Germline assignment: CDR1 SGHTA and CDR2 FQGNSA. The CDR3 runs 19 residues. The CDR3 loop reads CASSLYGRGGIGSTDTQYF. The CDR3 DNA sequence: TGTGCCAGCAGCTTATATGGCCGGGGGGGTATCGGGAGCACAGATACGCAGTATTTT.

The chain couples TRBV29-1 to TRBJ1-2; 7 bases are shared with TRBD1. The CDR3 consists of 12 residues. Trimming at V came to 3 bases and at J to 6 bases, leaving 4 bases not matched to a gene. Germline CDR1 SQVTM, CDR2 ANQGSEA. Here the CDR3 DNA reads TGCAGCGTTGAGCCCGGACAGGATGGCTACACCTTC. Translating gives CSVEPGQDGYTF.